These 20 T cell receptor beta chains came from one sample sequenced in a study of early T cells in non-severe SARS-CoV-2 infection. TCRdb independently ran MiXCR on the 5' RACE reads; one entry per CDR3 protein. The sample holds over 60,000 distinct CDR3 sequences, about 9% seen once. The specimen sequenced was whole blood. These receptors came from an adult who was a healthcare worker with PCR-confirmed SARS-CoV-2 infection or an uninfected control (not recorded which).

The rearrangement uses TRBV10-2 and TRBJ2-6, with D unresolved. CDR3 length: 16 amino acids. Trimming cost V 3 bases and J 1 base, with 10 bases left between them. From germline, CDR1 is WSHSY and CDR2 SAAADI. Here the CDR3 DNA reads TGCGCCAGCAGTGACCCAGGACGGTCTGGGGCCAACGTCCTGACTTTC. This translates into CASSDPGRSGANVLTF.

The V gene is TRBV27, the J gene TRBJ2-2; perhaps TRBD1 as D (5 bases). CDR1 MNHEY and CDR2 SMNVEV come from the germline V gene (reference sequence). CDR3 length: 14 residues. The V and J ends lost 10 bases and 4 bases respectively, with 16 bases between them. The CDR3 sequence is CATPFKGFTGELFF. The CDR3 DNA follows: TGTGCCACCCCGTTCAAGGGGTTCACCGGGGAGCTGTTTTTT.

This rearrangement joins TRBV2 to TRBJ2-3; D is undetermined. CDR3 length: 14 amino acids. Germline V gene lookup returns CDR1 SNHLY and CDR2 FYNNEI. The V and J ends lost 6 bases and 4 bases respectively, with 14 bases between them. CDR3 sequence (DNA): TGTGCCAGCAGGCCAAGGCTCGGCCCAGATACGCAGTATTTT. It yields the protein CASRPRLGPDTQYF.

J is TRBJ1-1 and V is TRBV7-9; 7 positions match TRBD1. Unmatched junction bases numbered 2, after V lost 3 bases and J lost 1 base. The CDR3 runs 14 residues. Germline values: CDR1 SEHNR, CDR2 FQNEAQ (reference sequence). CDR3 loop: CASSFGTANTEAFF. The CDR3 bases are TGTGCCAGCAGCTTCGGGACAGCGAACACTGAAGCTTTCTTT.

In this sample, this clonotype turned up a few times. V is TRBV7-9 and J is TRBJ1-2, with no clear D. This CDR3 has 13 amino acids. CDR1 SEHNR and CDR2 FQNEAQ come from the germline V gene (reference sequence). V lost 1 base to trimming and J lost 4 bases, with 7 bases between them. The CDR3 region has the DNA TGTGCCAGCAGCTTAGGGGCAGTCTATGGCTACACCTTC. Amino acids: CASSLGAVYGYTF.

The chain links TRBV19 to TRBJ2-7; D unresolved. V dropped 3 bases and J dropped 0 bases, with 9 bases sitting between them. The germline V gene encodes CDR1 LNHDA and CDR2 SQIVND (reference sequence). The CDR3 is made up of 14 amino acids. The CDR3 nucleotides are TGTGCCAGTAGTATCGGGCAGAGCTCCTACGAGCAGTACTTC. This encodes CASSIGQSSYEQYF.

There are many counts of this clonotype. This chain connects TRBV20-1 to TRBJ2-7; 11 bases are a match to TRBD2. This CDR3 spans 15 amino acids. Germline assignment: CDR1 DFQATT and CDR2 SNEGSKA (reference sequence). The V gene end was trimmed by 3 bases and the J gene end by 4 bases; junction bases not matched to a gene: 8. The CDR3 protein is CSARLAGGTVYEQYF. The CDR3, as DNA: TGCAGTGCTAGGCTAGCGGGAGGAACTGTTTACGAGCAGTACTTC.

This chain joins TRBV10-1 and TRBJ2-7, with 9 nucleotides matching TRBD1. Germline V CDR1 and CDR2: WNHNN, SYGVQD (reference sequence). J gave up 5 bases and V 2 bases, and 4 bases lay outside the gene matches. The CDR3 spans 14 residues. The CDR3 sequence is CASSEGQGSHEQYF. The CDR3 bases are TGCGCCAGCAGTGAGGGACAGGGGTCCCACGAGCAGTACTTC.

This clonotype was counted at least ten times. V is TRBV20-1 and J is TRBJ2-3, with no clear D. The CDR3 length is 14 residues. Between the trimmed V and J ends, which lost 1 base and 8 bases, there was a span of 16 bases. CDR1 and CDR2 (germline): DFQATT, SNEGSKA (reference sequence). The CDR3 here is CSARAPDSIGTQYF. The CDR3 DNA reads TGCAGTGCTAGAGCCCCTGACTCGATAGGTACGCAGTATTTT.

This clonotype was seen only a few times. The chain joins TRBV11-3 to TRBJ2-3; TRBD1 aligns across 8 bases. Germline CDR1 is SGHNT and CDR2 is YENEEA. V shed 5 bases, J shed 1 base, and the junction held 8 bases outside the gene matches. This CDR3 is 16 amino acids long. The CDR3 here is CASSDRGVEGTDTQYF. The CDR3 DNA reads TGTGCCAGCAGCGACAGGGGAGTGGAGGGCACAGATACGCAGTATTTT.

The chain uses TRBV20-1 and TRBJ2-7; 10 nucleotides align to TRBD2. Per germline, CDR1 DFQATT and CDR2 SNEGSKA (reference sequence). The CDR3 is 15 residues long. V lost 4 bases, J lost 3 bases, and 9 bases stayed unmatched. The CDR3 DNA reads as TGCAGTGCTATCCCTCTAGCGGGGGTGGTCTACGAGCAGTACTTC. This translates into CSAIPLAGVVYEQYF.

This clonotype occurred many times. J is TRBJ2-7 and V is TRBV18; D might be TRBD1 or TRBD2, each matching 5 bases. Deletions cut 3 bases from V and 10 bases from J, with 13 bases between. The CDR3 contains 12 residues. Germline loops: CDR1 KGHSH, CDR2 LQKENI. The CDR3: CASSPPGTEQYF. CDR3 nucleotide sequence: TGTGCCAGCTCACCGCCCGGGACGGAACAGTACTTC.

This clonotype was recorded many times. The chain is built from TRBV20-1 and TRBJ1-1, with 8 bases matching TRBD1. Germline CDR1 and CDR2: DFQATT and SNEGSKA (reference sequence). The CDR3 covers 18 residues. V shed 3 bases, J shed 0 bases, and the junction held 15 bases outside the gene matches. Written as DNA, the CDR3 is TGCAGTGCTAGGTCCCTCGACAGGGGATCCGCCATGAACACTGAAGCTTTCTTT. It is translated as CSARSLDRGSAMNTEAFF.

The CDR3 DNA reads as TGTGCCAGCAGCCAAGATAGGACTAGACTGTATGAGCAGTTCTTC. It specifies CASSQDRTRLYEQFF. The chain recombines TRBV14 with TRBJ2-1, with TRBD2 matching over 7 bases. The germline V gene has CDR1 SGHDN and CDR2 FVKESK. With 0 bases clipped from V and 8 bases from J, the junction kept 7 bases outside the gene matches. The CDR3 totals 15 residues.

This clonotype occurred many times. CDR3 in DNA: TGCAGCGTTGAACTAAATCCGGGGCAGCCCCAGCATTTT. Translating it yields CSVELNPGQPQHF. V usage is TRBV29-1 and J usage is TRBJ1-5; D unclear. V was trimmed by 2 bases and J by 7 bases, leaving 12 bases between them. Germline V lookup: CDR1 SQVTM, CDR2 ANQGSEA. The CDR3 runs to 13 residues.

The chain joins TRBV30 to TRBJ2-3; TRBD2 matches 8 bases. The V gene's germline CDR1 is GTSNPN and CDR2 SVGIG (reference sequence). The CDR3 contains 19 residues. Losses at the gene ends were 4 bases for V and 2 bases for J; bases not matched to a gene: 20. CDR3 in DNA: TGTGCCTGGATTGCGGGAGGCCACTACCAACACCTCTCCACAGATACGCAGTATTTT. Its protein is CAWIAGGHYQHLSTDTQYF.

In this sample, this clonotype turned up many times. The CDR3 region is CAITAEITNEQYF. CDR3 nucleotides: TGTGCCATCACCGCGGAGATTACTAACGAGCAGTACTTC. The gene calls are TRBV10-3 and TRBJ2-7; D remains ambiguous. V lost 7 bases, J lost 5 bases, and 15 bases lay in between. Germline lookup yields CDR1 ENHRY and CDR2 SYGVKD. CDR3 length equals 13 residues.

A few counts support this clonotype. The rearrangement joins TRBV29-1 to TRBJ2-5; no reliable D call. Germline CDR1 SQVTM, CDR2 ANQGSEA. The CDR3 consists of 13 residues. The ends were cut back, 6 bases at V and 5 bases at J, with 16 bases in the middle. The DNA for the CDR3 is TGCAGCGTGCCATTCGGAGCGTCGGAGACCCAGTACTTC. It yields the protein CSVPFGASETQYF.

V usage is TRBV3-1 and J usage is TRBJ2-5; unclear D gene. The CDR3 covers 13 residues. V dropped 3 bases and J dropped 2 bases, with 7 bases sitting between them. Germline V gene data show CDR1 as LGHDT and CDR2 as YNNKEL (reference sequence). The CDR3 is CASSQVHQETQYF. The CDR3 DNA reads TGTGCCAGCAGCCAGGTACATCAAGAGACCCAGTACTTC.

This chain uses TRBV28 with TRBJ1-4, with TRBD1 matching over 7 bases. Germline assignment: CDR1 MDHEN and CDR2 SYDVKM. The CDR3 spans 15 residues. Losses at the gene ends were 5 bases for V and 0 bases for J; bases not matched to a gene: 3. CDR3 DNA: TGTGCCAGCAGTCCCGGACAGGCAACTAATGAAAAACTGTTTTTT. Its protein is CASSPGQATNEKLFF.